The next 10 T cell receptor beta chains were all read from a single sample in a study of blood T cells in healthy people across ages. Through a sample-barcoded 5' primer and a J-beta primer mix, a second PCR was run for roughly 6 to 11 cycles. TCRdb redid the calling of the 5' RACE reads with MiXCR, one entry per CDR3 protein. The repertoire holds about 1,400,000 distinct CDR3 sequences, about 43% seen once, with roughly 7.9% in the top ten. Sequenced sample: blood. These receptors came from a woman aged 18-30 years in good health.

The chain links TRBV12-3 or TRBV12-4 to TRBJ1-1; D is undetermined. There are 12 residues in the CDR3. V lost 6 bases to trimming and J lost 6 bases, with 11 bases between them. CDR3 sequence reads: CASRSNTAEAFF. For the CDR3, the DNA is TGTGCCAGCAGGTCGAATACCGCTGAAGCTTTCTTT.

The chain links TRBV7-9 to TRBJ2-7; no clear D. This CDR3 comprises 14 residues. V lost 6 bases and J 5 bases, leaving 17 bases between the germline ends. Germline assignment: CDR1 SEHNR and CDR2 FQNEAQ (reference sequence). The CDR3 protein is CASRGPNAFNEQYF. The CDR3 region has the DNA TGTGCCAGCAGAGGGCCGAACGCTTTTAACGAGCAGTACTTC.

This clonotype was observed at least ten times. The rearrangement joins TRBV7-2 to TRBJ2-7; perhaps TRBD2 as D (5 bases). The V gene's germline CDR1 is SGHTA and CDR2 FQGNSA. V was clipped by 4 bases and J by 0 bases, with 13 bases between them. The CDR3 has 15 residues. CDR3 nucleotide sequence: TGTGCCAGCAGCTCATCCTACGGGGTCTCCTACGAGCAGTACTTC. This translates into CASSSSYGVSYEQYF.

This clonotype was detected a few times. The gene calls are TRBV7-3 and TRBJ2-3; possible D gene TRBD2, 6 bases. Per the germline V gene, CDR1 is SGHTA and CDR2 is FQGTGA. The ends were cut back, 2 bases at V and 6 bases at J, with 12 bases in the middle. CDR3 length: 14 residues. This CDR3 reads CASSLAGTADTQYF. The CDR3, as DNA: TGTGCCAGCAGCTTAGCGGGGACGGCGGATACGCAGTATTTT.

The rearrangement links TRBV4-1 to TRBJ2-3; possible D gene TRBD2, 6 bases. The germline V gene has CDR1 MGHRA and CDR2 YSYEKL. Trimming shortened V by 0 bases and J by 4 bases, and 17 bases separated the two germline ends. CDR3 size: 17 residues. CDR3 amino acids: CASSQEWLAADPDTQYF. The CDR3 DNA reads as TGCGCCAGCAGCCAAGAGTGGTTAGCGGCAGACCCAGATACGCAGTATTTT.

V and J are TRBV5-5 and TRBJ1-4, with 9 bases that match TRBD1. J lost 7 bases, V lost 0 bases, and 16 bases had no gene match. Germline V gene lookup returns CDR1 SGHKS and CDR2 YYEKEE (reference sequence). The CDR3 contains 19 residues. The CDR3 sequence is CASSLVPAGTGPSVEKLFF. For the CDR3, the DNA is TGTGCCAGCAGCTTGGTCCCCGCTGGGACAGGGCCTTCTGTTGAAAAACTGTTTTTT.

The rearrangement uses TRBV12-3 or TRBV12-4 and TRBJ2-1; D is possibly TRBD1 (8 bases). This CDR3 region has 12 residues. V shed 6 bases and J shed 9 bases, with 12 bases lying between them. CDR3 DNA: TGTGCCAGCAGACAGGGGGGGGGTGAGCAGTTCTTC. Its translation: CASRQGGGEQFF.

The chain is built from TRBV2 and TRBJ1-2, with a weak D call TRBD1 (5 bases). Trimming left V 5 bases short and J 6 bases short, with 13 bases between. The CDR3 sequence is 13 residues long. Germline V gives CDR1 SNHLY, CDR2 FYNNEI. Here the CDR3 DNA reads TGTGCCAGCAGTAGGGGCAGGGAGCATGGCTACACCTTC. This gives the protein CASSRGREHGYTF.

CDR3 nucleotide sequence: TGTGCCAGCAGCTTGGCATGGGACAGCTACTATGGCTACACCTTC. Translated, it gives CASSLAWDSYYGYTF. This sequence joins TRBV5-5 and TRBJ1-2; 7 nucleotides agree with TRBD1. V lost 0 bases, J lost 3 bases, and 5 bases stayed unmatched. The CDR3 has 15 amino acids. Germline V CDR1 and CDR2: SGHKS, YYEKEE (reference sequence). Full variable domain (remainder filled in from reference TRBV5-5 and TRBJ1-2): DAGVTQSPTHLIKTRGQQVTLRCSPISGHKSVSWYQQVLGQGPQFIFQYYEKEERGRGNFPDRFSARQFPNYSSELNVNALLLGDSALYLCASSLAWDSYYGYTFGSGTRLTVV.

About this clonotype itself: One end of the junction varies from germline; a read error may be responsible. This sequence joins TRBV15 and TRBJ1-2; D uncertain. The germline gives CDR1 LNHNV, CDR2 YYDKDF (reference sequence). The CDR3 spans 14 residues. The CDR3 coding sequence is TGTGCCACCAGAAGAGACCGAACTAACTATGGCTACACCTTC. Translating gives CATRRDRTNYGYTF.